The text below deals with one TCR beta chain. The antigen remains unidentified. The sample originates from a study of cytomegalovirus exposure and HLA in healthy donors. V shed 8 bases and J 1 base; nucleotides not matched to a gene: 2. This CDR3 is 13 amino acids long. Germline CDR1 and CDR2: MNHNS and SASEGT. The PCR was carried out with 60 Vbeta primers and 13 Jbeta primers. Sequencing was performed with immunoSEQ multiplex PCR; in TCRdb, only in-frame clones are kept and a portion is missing. The sample yields more than 200,000 clones, roughly four fifths seen once. The study's findings and limits: As a later analysis showed, a missense DCLRE1C variant was linked to trimming of TCR beta V- and J-genes. In a later analysis, the majority of CMV-associated beta chains seemingly showed HLA restriction. Indistinguishable V segments such as TRBV6-2 and TRBV6-3 were excluded. Analysis performed later found 15,000 or so TCR beta sequences associated with HLA alleles at 0.05 false discovery rate.

The gene calls are TRBV6-1 and TRBJ2-7; TRBD1 aligns across 10 bases. The receptor was isolated from a girl between 10 and 17 years old in good health and CMV-seronegative. The material sequenced was PBMCs. CDR3 bases: TGTGCCAGCCGGACAGGGGGTTCCTACGAGCAGTACTTC. Translated, it gives CASRTGGSYEQYF.